The clone carrying this TCR beta chain was seen a single time. The antigen is undetermined. J was trimmed by 2 bases and V by 5 bases; bases with no gene match: 8. The CDR3 runs to 17 residues. The data belong to a study of T cell repertoires in cytomegalovirus infection. Looking at the study overall: Use of recently identified HLA-C-restricted and well-studied HLA-B-restricted CMV epitopes was part of the study. Public TCR beta signatures were indicative of both CMV infection and a matching HLA type. Study-wide findings and caveats: There were HLA-C-restricted CMV-specific TCR beta clonotypes dominating the ex vivo response.

One entry per CDR3 protein, called by TCRdb with MiXCR from the reads. The sample consists of approximately 120,000 distinct CDR3 sequences, 32% of them appearing once. This sequence originates from a human donor in good health (CMV status not recorded). Some clones in this sample may be carry-over from other donors' samples. The sample here was CD8+ T cells from cultured PBMCs, taken from culture after CMV antigen stimulation. This chain uses TRBV12-3 or TRBV12-4 with TRBJ2-7; 14 bases fit TRBD2. CDR3 bases: TGTGCCAGCAGTCCGAACGCGGGACTAGCGGGGGCCTACGAGCAGTACTTC. Encoded protein: CASSPNAGLAGAYEQYF.